Below, 22 T cell receptor beta chains from the same sample are listed, as sequenced in a study of PD-L1 blockade in urothelial cancer (dated by TCRdb to the late 2010s). The time point label here, explained by the study, means: peripheral blood 6 weeks after treatment start. Library preparation was by the immunoSEQ multiplex PCR assay. TCRdb provides this immuneACCESS table in a form limited to in-frame rearrangements. Some clones are lacking; in checked studies, under half of them reflect an unresolved V gene, and why the rest are absent is not known. Present in this sample are nearly 50,000 clones, approximately 85% of which were seen just once. Of the sample, 1.9% falls within the top ten clones. Sample: PBMCs, taken around atezolizumab (anti-PD-L1) treatment. These receptor sequences come from a man aged 45-60 years with urothelial cancer.

V and J are TRBV6-4 and TRBJ2-3, with D possibly being TRBD2 (6 bases). Germline assignment: CDR1 MRHNA and CDR2 SNTAGT. The CDR3 extends over 13 amino acids. Trimming removed 6 bases at V and 5 bases at J, with 12 bases between. CDR3 protein: CASSPAGGDTQYF. For the CDR3, the DNA is TGTGCCAGCAGCCCGGCCGGGGGAGATACGCAGTATTTT.

In DNA form, the CDR3 reads TGTGCCTGGAGTGGAGAGGCTAGCAACGCCTACGAGCAGTACTTC. Encoded protein: CAWSGEASNAYEQYF. The J gene is TRBJ2-7, the V gene TRBV30, with D perhaps matching TRBD2 (5 bases). This CDR3 has 15 residues. Trimming left V 1 base short and J 2 bases short, with 15 bases between. From germline, CDR1 is GTSNPN and CDR2 SVGIG (reference sequence).

This sequence joins TRBV2 and TRBJ2-2, with D maybe TRBD1 (5 bases). The CDR3 is 15 amino acids. In germline, CDR1 is SNHLY, CDR2 FYNNEI. Between the trimmed V and J ends, which lost 10 bases and 4 bases, there was a span of 19 bases. CDR3 sequence: CATTERGQITGELFF. The DNA for the CDR3 is TGTGCCACCACGGAAAGGGGCCAAATCACCGGGGAGCTGTTTTTT.

The chain uses TRBV14 and TRBJ2-3; D is uncertain. The CDR3 has 15 amino acids. From germline, CDR1 is SGHDN and CDR2 FVKESK. V gave up 1 base and J gave up 1 base, with 9 bases separating them. DNA for the CDR3: TGTGCCAGCAGCCAAGTCCTGGCTGGCACAGATACGCAGTATTTT. The encoded protein is CASSQVLAGTDTQYF.

The count of this clone is one. The chain couples TRBV28 to TRBJ1-2; D not resolved. Germline lookup yields CDR1 MDHEN and CDR2 SYDVKM. The V gene lost 6 bases and the J gene lost 8 bases, with 19 bases spanning the gap. The CDR3 has 14 amino acids. This chain's CDR3 is CASSPTTRFGGYTF. In DNA, the CDR3 is TGTGCCAGCAGCCCCACTACACGGTTTGGGGGCTACACCTTC.

The V gene is TRBV15, the J gene TRBJ2-5, with 10 nucleotides matching TRBD2. The germline V gene encodes CDR1 LNHNV and CDR2 YYDKDF (reference sequence). The ends lost 5 bases at V and 3 bases at J; junction bases unmatched: 9. This CDR3 has 16 amino acids. This CDR3 reads CATSSRVAGGKETQYF. In nucleotides, the CDR3 is TGTGCCACCAGCTCCCGGGTAGCGGGGGGAAAAGAGACCCAGTACTTC.

V gene TRBV6-5 combines with J gene TRBJ2-7, with TRBD2 matching over 8 bases. The CDR3 totals 16 residues. Looked up from germline, CDR1 is MNHEY and CDR2 is SVGAGI. V gave up 2 bases and J gave up 1 base; unmatched junction bases: 7. CDR3 coding DNA: TGTGCCAGCAGTTACACGGGGGGGAGCTCGTCCTACGAGCAGTACTTC. Amino acids: CASSYTGGSSSYEQYF.

The CDR3 loop is CASGRGSYEQYF. The CDR3 coding sequence is TGCGCCAGTGGACGGGGGTCCTACGAGCAGTACTTC. The chain links TRBV10-2 to TRBJ2-7; the D gene is possibly TRBD2 (6 bases). Germline V CDR1 and CDR2: WSHSY, SAAADI. The CDR3 runs to 12 residues. Trimming removed 9 bases at V and 1 base at J, with 10 bases between.

V usage is TRBV18 and J usage is TRBJ2-7; TRBD1 matches 12 bases. V lost 3 bases, J lost 2 bases, and 17 bases stayed unmatched. The germline CDR1 and CDR2 sequences are KGHSH and LQKENI. This CDR3 is built from 20 residues. In DNA, the CDR3 is TGTGCCAGCTCACCCATAGGCGGGACAGGGGGCGGCCGGGGGGCCTACGAGCAGTACTTC. Translating gives CASSPIGGTGGGRGAYEQYF.

V gene TRBV10-3 combines with J gene TRBJ1-5, with D unclear. The ends were cut back, 0 bases at V and 5 bases at J, with 8 bases in the middle. The germline V gene has CDR1 ENHRY and CDR2 SYGVKD. This CDR3 comprises 14 residues. CDR3 coding DNA: TGTGCCATCAGTGAGTCGTTGCGGGATCAGCCCCAGCATTTT. Translation: CAISESLRDQPQHF.

This clone was seen only a few times. V and J are TRBV6-1 and TRBJ2-1; D is unclear. The CDR3 runs to 14 residues. The V end lost 0 bases, the J end lost 4 bases, and 7 bases lay between the germline ends. The germline gives CDR1 MNHNS, CDR2 SASEGT. The CDR3 is CASSEAQDYNEQFF. CDR3 in DNA: TGTGCCAGCAGTGAAGCTCAGGATTACAATGAGCAGTTCTTC.

This clone appeared once. The rearrangement joins TRBV5-6 to TRBJ2-7; TRBD1 matches 8 bases. The junction had 6 bases not matched to a gene; V was cut back by 4 bases and J by 3 bases. The CDR3 runs to 14 residues. CDR1 and CDR2 (germline): SGHDT, YYEEEE. In nucleotides, the CDR3 is TGTGCCAGCAGCCCGACAGGGGTCAACTACGAGCAGTACTTC. Its translation: CASSPTGVNYEQYF.

The V gene is TRBV6-4, the J gene TRBJ2-7; 9 positions match TRBD1. Losses at the gene ends were 4 bases for V and 3 bases for J; bases not matched to a gene: 7. Looked up from germline, CDR1 is MRHNA and CDR2 is SNTAGT. This CDR3 comprises 15 residues. The chain's CDR3 is CASSAGTGPHYEQYF. The CDR3 DNA follows: TGTGCCAGCAGTGCGGGGACAGGGCCACACTACGAGCAGTACTTC.

The chain links TRBV6-5 to TRBJ2-7; 9 nucleotides match TRBD1. The CDR3 runs to 14 residues. Germline V CDR1 and CDR2: MNHEY, SVGAGI. Trimming removed 2 bases from V and 3 bases from J; junction bases left unmatched: 2. The CDR3 loop is CASSYGTGYYEQYF. In nucleotides, the CDR3 is TGTGCCAGCAGTTACGGGACAGGGTACTACGAGCAGTACTTC.

The chain has TRBV19 and TRBJ1-3; D not certain. Germline CDR1 is LNHDA and CDR2 is SQIVND (reference sequence). The CDR3 extends over 20 amino acids. The V end was cut by 3 bases, the J end by 0 bases, with 24 bases between. The CDR3 coding sequence is TGTGCCAGTAGTATCTGGGCAGTAGGCACCCGAATTAACTCTGGAAACACCATATATTTT. It is translated as CASSIWAVGTRINSGNTIYF. Combining the CDR3 with reference TRBV19 and TRBJ1-3 gives the whole variable domain DGGITQSPKYLFRKEGQNVTLSCEQNLNHDAMYWYRQDPGQGLRLIYYSQIVNDFQKGDIAEGYSVSREKKESFPLTVTSAQKNPTAFYLCASSIWAVGTRINSGNTIYFGEGSWLTVV.

The CDR3 protein is CSVGDREESYEQYF. The CDR3 DNA sequence: TGCAGCGTGGGAGACAGGGAGGAATCCTACGAGCAGTACTTC. The rearrangement joins TRBV29-1 to TRBJ2-7, with D perhaps matching TRBD1 (7 bases). CDR1 is SQVTM, CDR2 ANQGSEA, per germline. V lost 6 bases and J lost 1, with 16 bases in between. This CDR3 is 14 amino acids long.

This clone occurred once. This CDR3 is CASSFGGGPDTQYF. The CDR3 DNA follows: TGTGCCAGCAGCTTCGGCGGGGGGCCAGATACGCAGTATTTT. This chain links TRBV7-9 with TRBJ2-3, with 8 positions matching TRBD2. CDR1 and CDR2 from the germline V gene are SEHNR and FQNEAQ (reference sequence). After removal of 3 bases from V and 4 bases from J, the junction contained 3 bases not matched to a gene. The CDR3 sequence is 14 residues long.

The chain recombines TRBV4-1 with TRBJ2-7; D is unclear. The ends were cut back, 0 bases at V and 1 base at J, with 10 bases in the middle. The CDR3 covers 15 residues. Germline CDR1 MGHRA, CDR2 YSYEKL. This CDR3 reads CASSQEWSDSYEQYF. The DNA for the CDR3 is TGCGCCAGCAGCCAAGAGTGGTCAGATTCCTACGAGCAGTACTTC.

This chain uses TRBV27 with TRBJ1-5; TRBD1 matches at 9 bases. The CDR3 loop spans 15 amino acids. CDR1 MNHEY and CDR2 SMNVEV come from the germline V gene (reference sequence). Losses at the gene ends were 3 bases for V and 6 bases for J; bases not matched to a gene: 6. As DNA, the CDR3 is TGTGCCAGCAGTTTCACAGGGGGCCGCGGTCAGCCCCAGCATTTT. As protein: CASSFTGGRGQPQHF.

This chain connects TRBV19 to TRBJ1-2; 11 bases are a match to TRBD1. The CDR3 runs 15 residues. Trimming cost V 5 bases and J 6 bases; bases outside gene matches: 8. Germline V gene sequence: CDR1 LNHDA, CDR2 SQIVND (reference sequence). CDR3 nucleotides: TGTGCCAGTAGTTCTTCTCGGGACAGGGGGAATGGCTACACCTTC. This codes for CASSSSRDRGNGYTF.

The chain couples TRBV19 to TRBJ2-7; D possibly corresponds to TRBD2 (6 bases). This CDR3 has 16 amino acids. Germline V lookup: CDR1 LNHDA, CDR2 SQIVND (reference sequence). The V end lost 6 bases, the J end lost 3 bases, and 21 bases lay between the germline ends. The CDR3 here is CASSMRRGIIHYEQYF. The CDR3 bases are TGTGCCAGTAGCATGCGTCGGGGGATCATTCACTACGAGCAGTACTTC.

The chain employs TRBV6-1 and TRBJ2-7; 7 bases fit TRBD1. V lost 6 bases, J lost 1 base, and 6 bases stayed unmatched. Germline CDR1 MNHNS, CDR2 SASEGT. This CDR3 has 14 residues. The CDR3 nucleotides read TGTGCCAGCAGCTTCAGGGGGAGTTCCTACGAGCAGTACTTC. Translating gives CASSFRGSSYEQYF.